This T cell receptor (beta chain) was retrieved from a study of T cell repertoires in cytomegalovirus infection. Study-wide context: Recently identified HLA-C-restricted CMV epitopes were among the peptides used.

The CDR3 consists of 13 residues. Germline V lookup: CDR1 MNHEY, CDR2 SMNVEV (reference sequence). The germline V and J ends were trimmed by 5 bases and 9 bases, with 11 bases remaining between them. Each CDR3 protein is one row after TCRdb ran MiXCR on the reads. The sample consists of fewer than 70,000 distinct CDR3 sequences, about 29% of them appearing once. In regard to this clonotype: What it recognizes is unknown.

Findings of the study overall: CMV carriers with the relevant HLA were identified by cumulative public TCR beta family frequency. Ex vivo responses were dominated by HLA-C-restricted CMV-specific TCR beta clonotypes.

The origin of this receptor is a human donor in good health (CMV status not recorded). Some clones in this sample may be carry-over from other donors' samples. The J gene is TRBJ1-6, the V gene TRBV27, with no clear D. Sequenced here: CD8+ T cells from cultured PBMCs, sampled from culture after CMV antigen stimulation. CDR3 protein: CASSPPAGSPLHF. Here the CDR3 DNA reads TGTGCCAGCAGTCCCCCGGCTGGTTCACCCCTCCACTTT.